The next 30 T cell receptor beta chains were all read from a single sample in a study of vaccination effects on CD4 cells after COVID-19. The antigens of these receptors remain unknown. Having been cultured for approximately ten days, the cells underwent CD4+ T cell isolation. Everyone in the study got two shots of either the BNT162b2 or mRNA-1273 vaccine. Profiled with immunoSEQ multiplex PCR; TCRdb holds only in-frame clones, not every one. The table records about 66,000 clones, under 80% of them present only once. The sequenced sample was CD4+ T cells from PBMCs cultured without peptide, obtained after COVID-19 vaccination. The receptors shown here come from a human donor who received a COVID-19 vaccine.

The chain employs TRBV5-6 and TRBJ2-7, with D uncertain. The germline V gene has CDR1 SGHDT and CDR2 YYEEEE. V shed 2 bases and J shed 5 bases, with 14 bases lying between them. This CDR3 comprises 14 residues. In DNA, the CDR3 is TGTGCCAGCAGCTTAAGGTCTGCTTGGAACGAGCAGTACGTC. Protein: CASSLRSAWNEQYV.

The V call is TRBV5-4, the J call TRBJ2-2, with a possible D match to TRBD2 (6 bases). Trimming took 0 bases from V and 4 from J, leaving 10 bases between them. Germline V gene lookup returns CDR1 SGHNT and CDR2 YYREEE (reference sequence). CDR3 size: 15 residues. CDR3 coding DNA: TGTGCCAGCAGCTTGGAGGGGAGGTTCACCGGGGAGCTGTTTTTT. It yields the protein CASSLEGRFTGELFF.

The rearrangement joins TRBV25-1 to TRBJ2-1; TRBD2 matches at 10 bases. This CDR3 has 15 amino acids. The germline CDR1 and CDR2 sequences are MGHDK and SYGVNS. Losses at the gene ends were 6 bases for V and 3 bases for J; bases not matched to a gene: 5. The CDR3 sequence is CASRPSGGVYNEQFF. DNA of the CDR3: TGTGCCAGCAGGCCAAGCGGGGGGGTCTACAATGAGCAGTTCTTC.

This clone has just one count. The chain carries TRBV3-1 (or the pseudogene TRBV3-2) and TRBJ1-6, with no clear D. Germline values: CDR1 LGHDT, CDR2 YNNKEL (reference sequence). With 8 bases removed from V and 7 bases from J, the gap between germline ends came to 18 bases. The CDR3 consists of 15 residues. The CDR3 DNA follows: TGTGCCAGCTCCTTCCGGTCCTCGAACAATTCACCCCTCCACTTT. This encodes CASSFRSSNNSPLHF.

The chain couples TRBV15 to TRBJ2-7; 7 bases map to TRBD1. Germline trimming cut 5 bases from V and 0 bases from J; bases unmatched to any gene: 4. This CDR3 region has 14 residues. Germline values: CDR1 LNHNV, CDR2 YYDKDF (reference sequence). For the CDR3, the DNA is TGTGCCACCAGCTGGGACAGCTTCTCCTACGAGCAGTACGTC. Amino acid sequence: CATSWDSFSYEQYV.

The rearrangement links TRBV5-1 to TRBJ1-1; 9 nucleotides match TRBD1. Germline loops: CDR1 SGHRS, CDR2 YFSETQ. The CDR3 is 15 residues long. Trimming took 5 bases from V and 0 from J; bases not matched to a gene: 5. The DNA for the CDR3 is TGCGCCAGCAGAGCCGGGACAGGGATGAACACTGAAGCTTTCTTT. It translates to CASRAGTGMNTEAFF.

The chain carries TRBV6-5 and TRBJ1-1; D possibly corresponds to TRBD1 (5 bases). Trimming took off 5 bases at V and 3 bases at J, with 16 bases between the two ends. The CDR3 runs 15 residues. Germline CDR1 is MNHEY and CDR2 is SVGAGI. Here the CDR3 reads CASSTRGRADTEAFF. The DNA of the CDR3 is TGTGCCAGCAGTACCCGGGGGAGGGCGGACACTGAAGCTTTCTTT.

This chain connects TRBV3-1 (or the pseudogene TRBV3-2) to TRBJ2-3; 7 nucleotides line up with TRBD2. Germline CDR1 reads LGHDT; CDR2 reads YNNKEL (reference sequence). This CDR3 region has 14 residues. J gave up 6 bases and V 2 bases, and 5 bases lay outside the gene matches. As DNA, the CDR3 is TGTGCCAGCAGCCAATCCGGGGGGTATGATACGCAGTATTTT. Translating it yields CASSQSGGYDTQYF.

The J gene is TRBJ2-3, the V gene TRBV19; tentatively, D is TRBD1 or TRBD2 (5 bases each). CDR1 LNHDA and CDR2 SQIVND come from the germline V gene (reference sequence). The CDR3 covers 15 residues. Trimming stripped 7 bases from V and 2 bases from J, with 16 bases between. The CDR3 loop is CASNLVGRATDTQYF. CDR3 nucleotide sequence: TGTGCCAGTAATCTCGTGGGGCGGGCCACAGATACGCAGTATTTT. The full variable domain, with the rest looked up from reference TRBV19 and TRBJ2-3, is DGGITQSPKYLFRKEGQNVTLSCEQNLNHDAMYWYRQDPGQGLRLIYYSQIVNDFQKGDIAEGYSVSREKKESFPLTVTSAQKNPTAFYLCASNLVGRATDTQYFGPGTRLTVL.

CDR3 amino acids: CASSLLDSDNSPLHF. CDR3 sequence (DNA): TGTGCCAGCAGCTTGTTGGACAGCGATAATTCACCCCTCCACTTT. This chain joins TRBV5-6 and TRBJ1-6, with D possibly matching TRBD1 (6 bases). This CDR3 region has 15 residues. Trimming shortened V by 1 base and J by 5 bases, and 10 bases separated the two germline ends. CDR1 SGHDT and CDR2 YYEEEE come from the germline V gene. The full variable domain, its missing parts supplied by reference TRBV5-6 and TRBJ1-6, is DAGVTQSPTHLIKTRGQQVTLRCSPKSGHDTVSWYQQALGQGPQFIFQYYEEEERQRGNFPDRFSGHQFPNYSSELNVNALLLGDSALYLCASSLLDSDNSPLHFGNGTRLTVT.

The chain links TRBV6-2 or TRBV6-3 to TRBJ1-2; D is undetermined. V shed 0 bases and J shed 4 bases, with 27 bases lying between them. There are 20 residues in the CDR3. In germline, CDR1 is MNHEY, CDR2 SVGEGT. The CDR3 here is CASSYSAFLRGRFLGYGYTF. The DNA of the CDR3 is TGTGCCAGCAGTTACTCGGCGTTCCTCCGGGGTCGGTTCCTAGGCTATGGCTACACCTTC.

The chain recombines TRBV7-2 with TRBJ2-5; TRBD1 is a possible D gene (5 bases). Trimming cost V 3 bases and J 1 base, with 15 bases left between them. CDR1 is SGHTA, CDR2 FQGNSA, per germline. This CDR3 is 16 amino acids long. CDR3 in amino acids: CASSFSVLGAQETQYF. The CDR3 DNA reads TGTGCCAGCAGCTTTTCGGTTTTAGGGGCCCAAGAGACCCAGTACTTC. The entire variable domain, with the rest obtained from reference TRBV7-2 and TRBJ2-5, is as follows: GAGVSQSPSNKVTEKGKDVELRCDPISGHTALYWYRQSLGQGLEFLIYFQGNSAPDKSGLPSDRFSAERTGGSVSTLTIQRTQQEDSAVYLCASSFSVLGAQETQYFGPGTRLLVL.

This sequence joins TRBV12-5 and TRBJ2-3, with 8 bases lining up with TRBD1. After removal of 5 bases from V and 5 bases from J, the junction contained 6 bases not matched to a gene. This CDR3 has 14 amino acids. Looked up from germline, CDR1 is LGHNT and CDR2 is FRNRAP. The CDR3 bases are TGTGCTAGTGGTCCGGACAGGGCGGGAGATACGCAGTATTTT. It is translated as CASGPDRAGDTQYF.

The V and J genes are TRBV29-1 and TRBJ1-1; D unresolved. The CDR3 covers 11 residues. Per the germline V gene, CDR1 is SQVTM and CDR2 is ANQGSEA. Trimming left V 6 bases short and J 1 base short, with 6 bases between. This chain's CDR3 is CSVETNTEAFF. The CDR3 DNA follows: TGCAGCGTGGAAACGAACACTGAAGCTTTCTTT.

The CDR3 DNA follows: TGTGCCACCAGTGATCCGCGACAGGGCTCCTACAATGAGCAGTTCTTC. Protein: CATSDPRQGSYNEQFF. This chain joins TRBV24-1 and TRBJ2-1; the match to TRBD1 covers 7 bases. Looked up from germline, CDR1 is KGHDR and CDR2 is SFDVKD. V lost 3 bases to trimming and J lost 0 bases; unmatched junction nucleotides: 4. The CDR3 is 16 residues long.

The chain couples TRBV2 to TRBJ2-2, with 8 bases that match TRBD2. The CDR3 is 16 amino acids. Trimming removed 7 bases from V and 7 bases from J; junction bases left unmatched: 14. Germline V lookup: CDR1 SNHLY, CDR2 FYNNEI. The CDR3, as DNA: TGTGCCAGCACGCTAGACGGCGGGGGGCTTGGCGGGGAGCTGTTTTTT. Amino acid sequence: CASTLDGGGLGGELFF.

CDR3 nucleotide sequence: TGCGCCAGCAGCCCGGAGGGACAGCACACTAATGAAAAACTGTTTTTT. Amino acid sequence: CASSPEGQHTNEKLFF. The gene calls are TRBV5-1 and TRBJ1-4, with 7 bases that match TRBD1. Germline values: CDR1 SGHRS, CDR2 YFSETQ. Trimming removed 4 bases from V and 2 bases from J; junction bases left unmatched: 8. The CDR3 loop spans 16 amino acids. The full variable domain, completed using reference TRBV5-1 and TRBJ1-4, is KAGVTQTPRYLIKTRGQQVTLSCSPISGHRSVSWYQQTPGQGLQFLFEYFSETQRNKGNFPGRFSGRQFSNSRSEMNVSTLELGDSALYLCASSPEGQHTNEKLFFGSGTQLSVL.

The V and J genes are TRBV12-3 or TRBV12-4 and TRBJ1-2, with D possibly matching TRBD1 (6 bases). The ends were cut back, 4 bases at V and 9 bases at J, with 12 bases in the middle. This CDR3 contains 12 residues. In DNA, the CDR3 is TGTGCCAGCAGTTCGTGGGGGACAAGCTACACCTTC. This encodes CASSSWGTSYTF.

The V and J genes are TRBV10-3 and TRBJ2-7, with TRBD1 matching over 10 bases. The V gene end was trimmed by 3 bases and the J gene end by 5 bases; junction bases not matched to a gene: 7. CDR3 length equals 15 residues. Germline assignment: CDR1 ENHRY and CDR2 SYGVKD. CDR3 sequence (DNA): TGTGCCATCAGTGACCGTCAGGGACAGGGGCACGAGCAGTACGTC. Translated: CAISDRQGQGHEQYV.

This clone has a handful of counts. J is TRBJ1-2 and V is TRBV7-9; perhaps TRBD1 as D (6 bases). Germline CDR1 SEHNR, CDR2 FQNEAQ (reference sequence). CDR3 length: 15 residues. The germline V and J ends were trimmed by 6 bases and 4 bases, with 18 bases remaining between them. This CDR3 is CASSSVSGTPYGYTF. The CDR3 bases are TGTGCCAGCAGTTCCGTTTCCGGGACACCCTATGGCTACACCTTC.

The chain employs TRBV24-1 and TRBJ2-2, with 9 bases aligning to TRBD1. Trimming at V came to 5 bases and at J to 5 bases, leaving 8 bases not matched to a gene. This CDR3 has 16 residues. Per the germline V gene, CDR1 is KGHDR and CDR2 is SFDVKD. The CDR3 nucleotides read TGTGCCACCAGTGCACGGGGACAGGGCTGGACCGGGGAGCTGTTTTTT. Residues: CATSARGQGWTGELFF.

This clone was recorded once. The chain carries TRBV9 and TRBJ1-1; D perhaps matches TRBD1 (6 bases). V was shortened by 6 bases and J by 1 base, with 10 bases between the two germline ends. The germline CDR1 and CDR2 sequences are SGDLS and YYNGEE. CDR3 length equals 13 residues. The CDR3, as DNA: TGTGCCAGCACCGACAGGTCGAACACTGAAGCTTTCTTT. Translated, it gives CASTDRSNTEAFF.

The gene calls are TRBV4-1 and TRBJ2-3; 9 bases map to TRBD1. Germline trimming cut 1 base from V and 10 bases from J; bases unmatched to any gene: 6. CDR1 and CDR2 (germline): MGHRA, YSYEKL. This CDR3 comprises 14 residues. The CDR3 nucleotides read TGCGCCAGCAGCCAAGGCCAGGACAGGGGTGCGCAGTATTTT. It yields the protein CASSQGQDRGAQYF.

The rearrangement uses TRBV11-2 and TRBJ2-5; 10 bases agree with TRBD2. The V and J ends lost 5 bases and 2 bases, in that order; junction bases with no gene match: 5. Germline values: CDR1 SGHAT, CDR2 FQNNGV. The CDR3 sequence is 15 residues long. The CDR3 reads CASSPGLAEQETQYF. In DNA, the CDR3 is TGTGCCAGCAGCCCCGGACTAGCGGAGCAAGAGACCCAGTACTTC.

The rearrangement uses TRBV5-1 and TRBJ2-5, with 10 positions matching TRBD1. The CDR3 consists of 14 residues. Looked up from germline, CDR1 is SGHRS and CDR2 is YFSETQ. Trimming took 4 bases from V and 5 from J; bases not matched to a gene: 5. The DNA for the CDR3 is TGCGCCAGCAGCGGCGGGACAGGGGTCGAGACCCAGTACTTC. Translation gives CASSGGTGVETQYF.

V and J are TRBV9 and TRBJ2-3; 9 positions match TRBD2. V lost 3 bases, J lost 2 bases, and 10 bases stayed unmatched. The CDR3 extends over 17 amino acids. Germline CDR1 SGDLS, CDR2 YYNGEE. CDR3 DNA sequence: TGTGCCAGCAGCGCCATGGAGCTAGCGGGGACCACAGATACGCAGTATTTT. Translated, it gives CASSAMELAGTTDTQYF.

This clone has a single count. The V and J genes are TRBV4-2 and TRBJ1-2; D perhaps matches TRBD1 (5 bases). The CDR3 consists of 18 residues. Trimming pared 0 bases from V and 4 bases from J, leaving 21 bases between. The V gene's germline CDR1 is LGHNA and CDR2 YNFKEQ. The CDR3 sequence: CASSQDWGNGAAGYGYTF. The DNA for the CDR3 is TGTGCCAGCAGCCAAGATTGGGGTAATGGGGCGGCGGGCTATGGCTACACCTTC.

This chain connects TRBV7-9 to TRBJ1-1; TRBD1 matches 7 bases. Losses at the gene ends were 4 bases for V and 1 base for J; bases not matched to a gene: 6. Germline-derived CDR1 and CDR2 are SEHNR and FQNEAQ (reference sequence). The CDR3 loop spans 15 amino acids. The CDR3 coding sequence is TGTGCCAGCAGCTCGACAGGGACGGCGAACACTGAAGCTTTCTTT. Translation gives CASSSTGTANTEAFF.

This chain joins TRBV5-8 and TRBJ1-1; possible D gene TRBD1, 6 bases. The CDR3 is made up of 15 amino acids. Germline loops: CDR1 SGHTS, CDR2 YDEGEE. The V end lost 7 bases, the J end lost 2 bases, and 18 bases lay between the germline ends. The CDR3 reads CASPTAGDFNTEAFF. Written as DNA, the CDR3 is TGTGCCAGCCCCACGGCAGGGGATTTTAACACTGAAGCTTTCTTT. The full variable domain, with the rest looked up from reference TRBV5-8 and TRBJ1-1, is EAGVTQSPTHLIKTRGQQATLRCSPISGHTSVYWYQQALGLGLQFLLWYDEGEERNRGNFPPRFSGRQFPNYSSELNVNALELEDSALYLCASPTAGDFNTEAFFGQGTRLTVV.

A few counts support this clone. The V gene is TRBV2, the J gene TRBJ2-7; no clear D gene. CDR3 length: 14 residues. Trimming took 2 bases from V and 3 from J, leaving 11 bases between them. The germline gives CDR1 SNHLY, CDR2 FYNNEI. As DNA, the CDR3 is TGTGCCAGCAGTGAATTCCTGGAGAACTACGAGCAGTACGTC. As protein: CASSEFLENYEQYV.